A single sample is the source of the 24 T cell receptor beta chains below, sequenced in a study of blood T cell repertoires in COVID-19. Method: immunoSEQ multiplex PCR; TCRdb's copy keeps in-frame clones and lacks some. The repertoire holds approximately 250,000 clones, 85% to 90% seen once, with approximately 4% in the top ten. Sequenced input: PBMCs or T cells enriched from blood (not recorded which). The receptors originated from a woman in her thirties with acute COVID-19.

The CDR3 reads CASSRFGRDTSYEQYF. The CDR3 bases are TGTGCCAGCAGCCGGTTCGGCCGGGACACCAGTTACGAGCAGTACTTC. The gene calls are TRBV7-8 and TRBJ2-7; the D gene is possibly TRBD1 (6 bases). The V and J ends lost 5 bases and 4 bases respectively, with 21 bases between them. Germline CDR1 is SGHVS and CDR2 is FQNEAQ. The CDR3 length is 16 residues.

This chain links TRBV19 with TRBJ2-7; D is possibly TRBD2 (6 bases). Germline lookup yields CDR1 LNHDA and CDR2 SQIVND (reference sequence). The V end was cut by 0 bases, the J end by 3 bases, with 21 bases between. This CDR3 comprises 18 residues. CDR3 protein: CASSIDSGTGSGYYEQYF. CDR3 bases: TGTGCCAGTAGTATAGATTCCGGTACGGGTAGCGGTTACTACGAGCAGTACTTC. The full variable domain, in which reference TRBV19 and TRBJ2-7 provide the parts outside the CDR3, is DGGITQSPKYLFRKEGQNVTLSCEQNLNHDAMYWYRQDPGQGLRLIYYSQIVNDFQKGDIAEGYSVSREKKESFPLTVTSAQKNPTAFYLCASSIDSGTGSGYYEQYFGPGTRLTVT.

The rearrangement uses TRBV6-4 and TRBJ2-2; D is possibly TRBD1 (6 bases). The CDR3 runs to 14 residues. Trimming cost V 7 bases and J 5 bases, with 14 bases left between them. In germline, CDR1 is MRHNA, CDR2 SNTAGT. The CDR3 DNA reads TGTGCCAGCAAGGCTACAGGGAGAACCGGGGAGCTGTTTTTT. It translates to CASKATGRTGELFF.

There are a few counts of this clone. The chain employs TRBV6-2 or TRBV6-3 and TRBJ1-1; D perhaps matches TRBD1 (5 bases). Germline CDR1 MNHEY, CDR2 SVGEGT. The CDR3 is 14 residues long. V gave up 7 bases and J gave up 4 bases, with 16 bases separating them. The CDR3 spells CASTPRGGATEAFF. The CDR3 nucleotides read TGTGCCAGCACCCCGCGGGGAGGGGCCACTGAAGCTTTCTTT.

This clone was observed at least ten times. This same CDR3 is encoded by further DNA sequences in the sample. The DNA of the CDR3 is TGTGCCAGCAGTGAACAGGGGCATGGCTACACCTTC. Translating it yields CASSEQGHGYTF. The chain has TRBV6-4 and TRBJ1-2; TRBD1 aligns across 7 bases. The V gene end was trimmed by 3 bases and the J gene end by 6 bases; junction bases not matched to a gene: 1. The CDR3 is made up of 12 amino acids. The germline CDR1 and CDR2 sequences are MRHNA and SNTAGT.

The genes are TRBV7-6 and TRBJ2-7, with 7 bases aligning to TRBD2. CDR1 and CDR2 from the germline V gene are SGHVS and FNYEAQ. CDR3 length equals 15 residues. J lost 2 bases, V lost 5 bases, and 9 bases had no gene match. CDR3 nucleotides: TGTGCCAGCAGCGGAGGTGGCGGGAGTCCCTACGAGCAGTACTTC. The encoded protein is CASSGGGGSPYEQYF. Variable domain in full (rest from reference TRBV7-6 and TRBJ2-7): GAGVSQSPRYKVTKRGQDVALRCDPISGHVSLYWYRQALGQGPEFLTYFNYEAQQDKSGLPNDRFSAERPEGSISTLTIQRTEQRDSAMYRCASSGGGGSPYEQYFGPGTRLTVT.

The rearrangement links TRBV7-2 to TRBJ2-1; 13 nucleotides agree with TRBD2. Germline lookup yields CDR1 SGHTA and CDR2 FQGNSA. CDR3 length: 16 amino acids. With V trimmed by 4 bases and J by 4 bases, 4 bases remained unmatched. The CDR3 coding sequence is TGTGCCAGCAGCTCCACGACTAGCGGGAGGTACAATGAGCAGTTCTTC. Protein: CASSSTTSGRYNEQFF.

The CDR3 DNA reads TGTGCCAGTAGTCCACAGGGGTACACCGGGGAGCTGTTTTTT. Amino acids: CASSPQGYTGELFF. The rearrangement joins TRBV19 to TRBJ2-2; 7 positions match TRBD1. The CDR3 sequence is 14 residues long. CDR1 LNHDA and CDR2 SQIVND come from the germline V gene (reference sequence). V lost 5 bases and J lost 3; bases outside the gene matches: 3.

This clone occurred a few times. V usage is TRBV28 and J usage is TRBJ1-5; D remains unclear. Looked up from germline, CDR1 is MDHEN and CDR2 is SYDVKM. This CDR3 is built from 15 residues. V lost 2 bases and J lost 6, with 14 bases in between. CDR3 region: CASSLVSAEGQPQHF. The CDR3 DNA is TGTGCCAGCAGTTTAGTATCCGCCGAGGGTCAGCCCCAGCATTTT.

The rearrangement uses TRBV11-2 and TRBJ1-4; TRBD1 aligns across 8 bases. Germline V gives CDR1 SGHAT, CDR2 FQNNGV. The CDR3 totals 19 residues. V was pared by 5 bases and J by 0 bases, with 14 bases of the junction left unmatched. The CDR3 DNA follows: TGTGCCAGCAGCCCCCGGACAGGGTATGATGTGGCAACTAATGAAAAACTGTTTTTT. Residues: CASSPRTGYDVATNEKLFF.

The J gene is TRBJ2-1, the V gene TRBV15; TRBD2 aligns across 12 bases. The CDR3 covers 16 residues. Losses at the gene ends were 4 bases for V and 3 bases for J; bases not matched to a gene: 4. Germline V CDR1 and CDR2: LNHNV, YYDKDF (reference sequence). The CDR3 nucleotides are TGTGCCACCAGCACCAGGACTAGCGGGATCTACAATGAGCAGTTCTTC. Translating gives CATSTRTSGIYNEQFF.

The chain recombines TRBV28 with TRBJ1-6; possibly TRBD1 for D (5 bases). The ends were cut back, 3 bases at V and 6 bases at J, with 15 bases in the middle. This CDR3 has 16 amino acids. The germline V gene encodes CDR1 MDHEN and CDR2 SYDVKM. The CDR3 DNA reads TGTGCCAGCAGTTTCGGGAGGGGTTTCCGTAATTCACCCCTCCACTTT. Its translation: CASSFGRGFRNSPLHF.

The chain joins TRBV7-6 to TRBJ2-1; D gene uncertain. CDR3 length: 13 residues. Germline-derived CDR1 and CDR2 are SGHVS and FNYEAQ. Deletions cut 0 bases from V and 10 bases from J, with 10 bases between. Here the CDR3 DNA reads TGTGCCAGCAGCTTAGCGGCAATCGGGGAGCAGTTCTTC. Its translation: CASSLAAIGEQFF.

The V and J genes are TRBV28 and TRBJ1-2, with 7 nucleotides matching TRBD1. Germline V gene sequence: CDR1 MDHEN, CDR2 SYDVKM. V trimming: 6 bases; J trimming: 8 bases; junction bases outside the gene matches: 12. The CDR3 extends over 14 amino acids. CDR3 coding DNA: TGTGCCAGCAGCTTGGGACAGTACCCCAGCGGCTACACCTTC. It translates to CASSLGQYPSGYTF.

The genes are TRBV5-1 and TRBJ1-2; 7 positions match TRBD1. The CDR3 sequence is 15 residues long. V lost 3 bases and J lost 1; bases outside the gene matches: 6. Germline V gene data show CDR1 as SGHRS and CDR2 as YFSETQ. CDR3 region: CASSYDRAVNYGYTF. The DNA for the CDR3 is TGCGCCAGCAGCTACGACAGGGCCGTTAACTATGGCTACACCTTC.

The V and J genes are TRBV7-9 and TRBJ2-3, with TRBD2 matching over 11 bases. The CDR3 length is 18 residues. Germline V gene data show CDR1 as SEHNR and CDR2 as FQNEAQ (reference sequence). V gave up 4 bases and J gave up 0 bases; unmatched junction bases: 9. The CDR3 region has the DNA TGTGCCAGCAGCTCGAGACTAGCGGGGCAGACTAGCACAGATACGCAGTATTTT. This encodes CASSSRLAGQTSTDTQYF.

V and J are TRBV3-1 (or the pseudogene TRBV3-2) and TRBJ2-4; 8 positions match TRBD2. This CDR3 is built from 15 residues. The germline V gene has CDR1 LGHDT and CDR2 YNNKEL (reference sequence). With 9 bases clipped from V and 1 base from J, the junction kept 8 bases outside the gene matches. The CDR3 protein is CARSSGSEAKNIQYF. CDR3 DNA: TGTGCCAGATCGAGCGGGAGTGAGGCCAAAAACATTCAGTACTTC.

As for this clone: Other DNA sequences in this specimen translate into the identical CDR3. The chain has TRBV2 and TRBJ1-1; D remains ambiguous. Trimming left V 2 bases short and J 1 base short, with 5 bases between. In germline, CDR1 is SNHLY, CDR2 FYNNEI. This CDR3 has 13 amino acids. This chain's CDR3 is CASSEQANTEAFF. The CDR3 nucleotides are TGTGCCAGCAGTGAACAGGCGAACACTGAAGCTTTCTTT.

The chain carries TRBV7-8 and TRBJ1-4, with a weak D call TRBD1 (6 bases). This CDR3 contains 13 residues. Trimming took 1 base from V and 6 from J, leaving 6 bases between them. Germline CDR1 SGHVS, CDR2 FQNEAQ. The CDR3 region has the DNA TGTGCCAGCAGCTTAGACAGGGATGAAAAACTGTTTTTT. It yields the protein CASSLDRDEKLFF. Complete variable domain (other parts from reference TRBV7-8 and TRBJ1-4): GAGVSQSPRYKVAKRGQDVALRCDPISGHVSLFWYQQALGQGPEFLTYFQNEAQLDKSGLPSDRFFAERPEGSVSTLKIQRTQQEDSAVYLCASSLDRDEKLFFGSGTQLSVL.

The V and J genes are TRBV18 and TRBJ1-1; 7 nucleotides agree with TRBD1. Trimming removed 2 bases from V and 5 bases from J; junction bases left unmatched: 14. The CDR3 loop spans 17 amino acids. Germline CDR1 reads KGHSH; CDR2 reads LQKENI. CDR3 loop: CASSPSLLEGARTEAFF. The CDR3 DNA sequence: TGTGCCAGCTCACCATCGCTACTAGAGGGGGCGCGAACTGAAGCTTTCTTT.

V and J are TRBV4-2 and TRBJ2-7; 11 bases fit TRBD1. V shed 0 bases and J 2 bases; nucleotides not matched to a gene: 3. In germline, CDR1 is LGHNA, CDR2 YNFKEQ. The CDR3 runs 16 residues. This chain's CDR3 is CASSQEGQGATYEQYF. The CDR3 bases are TGTGCCAGCAGCCAAGAAGGACAGGGGGCCACCTACGAGCAGTACTTC.

The CDR3 sequence is CASSYSKLPPVYEQYF. The CDR3 bases are TGTGCCAGCAGTTACTCGAAGCTCCCGCCGGTTTACGAGCAGTACTTC. This sequence joins TRBV6-5 and TRBJ2-7; D gene ambiguous. Trimming pared 0 bases from V and 4 bases from J, leaving 16 bases between. Per the germline V gene, CDR1 is MNHEY and CDR2 is SVGAGI. CDR3 length: 16 residues.

The V and J genes are TRBV6-2 or TRBV6-3 and TRBJ2-1; 8 bases are shared with TRBD2. CDR3 length equals 16 residues. Germline V gene data show CDR1 as MNHEY and CDR2 as SVGEGT. The ends lost 6 bases at V and 5 bases at J; junction bases unmatched: 12. CDR3 DNA: TGTGCCAGCAGCCGTCCAAGCGGGAGCGTCAACAATGAGCAGTTCTTC. Its translation is CASSRPSGSVNNEQFF.

The chain carries TRBV30 and TRBJ1-6; unclear D gene. This CDR3 has 15 residues. CDR1 GTSNPN and CDR2 SVGIG come from the germline V gene (reference sequence). With 2 bases removed from V and 0 bases from J, the gap between germline ends came to 8 bases. CDR3 sequence: CAWSSGSSYNSPLHF. DNA for the CDR3: TGTGCCTGGAGTTCTGGGAGCTCCTATAATTCACCCCTCCACTTT.